The next 14 T cell receptor beta chains were all read from a single sample in a study of blood T cell repertoires in COVID-19. Using immunoSEQ multiplex PCR, the repertoire was profiled, and TCRdb retains in-frame clones only, with some absent. This table holds about 190,000 clones, about 83% found once. The source material was peripheral blood. The origin of the receptors is a man aged 50-59 years with active or convalescent COVID-19.

The gene calls are TRBV7-9 and TRBJ2-1; D uncertain. The CDR3 totals 15 residues. The ends were cut back, 1 base at V and 3 bases at J, with 10 bases in the middle. CDR1 is SEHNR, CDR2 FQNEAQ, per germline (reference sequence). The CDR3 DNA sequence: TGTGCCAGCAGCTTAGGTGGTCCAGACTACAATGAGCAGTTCTTC. Its protein is CASSLGGPDYNEQFF.

The chain recombines TRBV2 with TRBJ1-4; 7 bases line up with TRBD1. With V trimmed by 6 bases and J by 3 bases, 10 bases remained unmatched. CDR1 is SNHLY, CDR2 FYNNEI, per germline. The CDR3 runs 16 residues. The CDR3 sequence is CASRDRVGASNEKLFF. DNA for the CDR3: TGTGCCAGCAGAGACAGGGTTGGGGCGTCTAATGAAAAACTGTTTTTT. Filled out from reference TRBV2 and TRBJ1-4, the complete variable domain reads EPEVTQTPSHQVTQMGQEVILRCVPISNHLYFYWYRQILGQKVEFLVSFYNNEISEKSEIFDDQFSVERPDGSNFTLKIRSTKLEDSAMYFCASRDRVGASNEKLFFGSGTQLSVL.

The chain recombines TRBV6-4 with TRBJ2-1, with D maybe TRBD2 (5 bases). Trimming took off 4 bases at V and 4 bases at J, with 11 bases between the two ends. This CDR3 comprises 14 residues. The germline CDR1 and CDR2 sequences are MRHNA and SNTAGT. DNA for the CDR3: TGTGCCAGCAGTGCCGAACGGGGTTACAATGAGCAGTTCTTC. Protein product: CASSAERGYNEQFF.

The J gene is TRBJ2-3, the V gene TRBV5-1, with a possible D match to TRBD1 (5 bases). The CDR3 extends over 12 amino acids. The germline V gene has CDR1 SGHRS and CDR2 YFSETQ. V lost 4 bases, J lost 5 bases, and 8 bases lay in between. The chain's CDR3 is CASSVQGDTQYF. CDR3 nucleotides: TGCGCCAGCAGCGTGCAGGGAGATACGCAGTATTTT.

This chain connects TRBV11-2 to TRBJ2-5; 15 positions match TRBD2. With V trimmed by 0 bases and J by 5 bases, 7 bases remained unmatched. CDR3 length: 18 residues. Germline CDR1 is SGHAT and CDR2 is FQNNGV. The CDR3 DNA sequence: TGTGCCAGCAGCTTAGAACTCGGACTAGCGGGGGGGCGGGAGACCCAGTACTTC. Its protein is CASSLELGLAGGRETQYF.

The V and J genes are TRBV24-1 and TRBJ2-3, with TRBD2 matching 7 bases. J gave up 2 bases and V 7 bases, and 8 bases lay outside the gene matches. Germline V gene data show CDR1 as KGHDR and CDR2 as SFDVKD. This CDR3 has 15 residues. The CDR3 loop is CATSARGTPTDTQYF. The CDR3 DNA sequence: TGTGCCACCAGCGCGCGGGGGACCCCCACAGATACGCAGTATTTT.

This chain connects TRBV18 to TRBJ1-5; tentative D call: TRBD1 (6 bases). The V end was cut by 2 bases, the J end by 4 bases, with 12 bases between. The length of the CDR3 is 15 residues. Germline CDR1 KGHSH, CDR2 LQKENI. This CDR3 is CASSPLRQVNQPQHF. In DNA, the CDR3 is TGTGCCAGCTCACCATTGAGACAGGTTAATCAGCCCCAGCATTTT.

This clone was detected only a few times. The chain links TRBV18 to TRBJ1-2; 7 bases fit TRBD1. CDR1 and CDR2 (germline): KGHSH, LQKENI. The CDR3 loop spans 15 amino acids. V was clipped by 1 base and J by 1 base; unmatched bases: 3. CDR3 sequence (DNA): TGTGCCAGCTCACCACTAGGGACAGTTAACTATGGCTACACCTTC. Encoded protein: CASSPLGTVNYGYTF.

This chain connects TRBV18 to TRBJ1-1; possible D gene TRBD1, 5 bases. The CDR3 is made up of 14 amino acids. Germline V gene lookup returns CDR1 KGHSH and CDR2 LQKENI. V lost 2 bases, J lost 1 base, and 8 bases lay in between. The CDR3 sequence is CASSPGAANTEAFF. CDR3 DNA sequence: TGTGCCAGCTCACCAGGGGCGGCGAACACTGAAGCTTTCTTT.

This sequence joins TRBV3-1 (or the pseudogene TRBV3-2) and TRBJ2-5; a possible D gene is TRBD2 (5 bases). The CDR3 has 15 amino acids. CDR1 and CDR2 (germline): LGHDT, YNNKEL (reference sequence). V gave up 1 base and J gave up 10 bases, with 19 bases separating them. The CDR3 reads CASSQGPSGSGNQYF. CDR3 DNA: TGTGCCAGCAGCCAAGGACCGAGCGGCTCCGGGAACCAGTACTTC.

The rearrangement joins TRBV4-2 to TRBJ1-6; no reliable D call. Trimming took 3 bases from V and 0 from J, leaving 3 bases between them. The CDR3 loop spans 14 amino acids. Germline assignment: CDR1 LGHNA and CDR2 YNFKEQ. The CDR3 nucleotides are TGTGCCAGCAGCCAGAGCTCCTATAATTCACCCCTCCACTTT. This codes for CASSQSSYNSPLHF.

The V and J genes are TRBV15 and TRBJ2-5, with 7 bases identical to TRBD2. The CDR3 runs to 15 residues. The germline gives CDR1 LNHNV, CDR2 YYDKDF (reference sequence). V was clipped by 1 base and J by 5 bases; unmatched bases: 7. In nucleotides, the CDR3 is TGTGCCACCAGCAGAGCGGCGGGAGAGGGTGAGACCCAGTACTTC. Translating it yields CATSRAAGEGETQYF.

In this sample, this clone turned up many times. The V and J genes are TRBV11-2 and TRBJ1-2; 8 bases are shared with TRBD1. The CDR3 covers 13 residues. Losses at the gene ends were 3 bases for V and 6 bases for J; bases not matched to a gene: 3. Per germline, CDR1 SGHAT and CDR2 FQNNGV. CDR3 nucleotide sequence: TGTGCCAGCAGCTTGACAGGGGAAGATGGCTACACCTTC. This gives the protein CASSLTGEDGYTF.

V gene TRBV5-4 combines with J gene TRBJ2-3; D perhaps matches TRBD1 (6 bases). The CDR3 is 13 amino acids. Trimming left V 4 bases short and J 8 bases short, with 14 bases between. Germline-derived CDR1 and CDR2 are SGHNT and YYREEE (reference sequence). CDR3 sequence reads: CASSPRQARTQYF. The CDR3 nucleotides are TGTGCCAGCAGCCCGCGACAGGCCCGTACGCAGTATTTT.